This is a list of T cell receptor beta chains from one sample in a study of low-dose radiotherapy and immunotherapy resistance in tumors. Each CDR3 protein gets one entry after TCRdb re-called the reads with MiXCR. The repertoire includes tens of thousands of distinct CDR3 sequences, 15% to 20% of them detected once, and over 2.5% sits in the top ten. The sequencing used PBMCs, collected before treatment. These receptors came from a male donor with prostate cancer. The CDR3 runs from the conserved cysteine through the conserved F or W. Fields, in order: V gene, D gene, J gene, CDR3 protein. D genes are given only for firm matches.

TRBV18	TRBD1	TRBJ1-2	CASSGQGLVYGYTF
TRBV6-5	.	TRBJ1-4	CASSPGLRGEKLFF
TRBV3-1	TRBD2	TRBJ2-3	CASSQGPAGVTDTQYF
TRBV7-2	.	TRBJ1-1	CASSLSGGGTEAFF
TRBV6-5	TRBD1	TRBJ2-1	CASSRGQGEQFF
TRBV14	.	TRBJ1-1	CASSPPGRIWDPEAFF
TRBV20-1	TRBD2	TRBJ2-2	CSARDPGGASTGELFF
TRBV3-1	.	TRBJ2-2	CASNHMTGLAGELFF
TRBV11-3	.	TRBJ2-2	CASSTYLSTGELFF
TRBV10-3	TRBD2	TRBJ2-2	CAISDAGDTGELFF
TRBV11-2	.	TRBJ2-7	CASSPHPGTRDAYEQYF
TRBV25-1	.	TRBJ2-3	CASRGYVTDTQYF
TRBV2	.	TRBJ1-2	CASSEGGNPHGYTF
TRBV29-1	.	TRBJ2-1	CSVVSGNEQFF
TRBV5-1	TRBD1	TRBJ2-7	CASSRDRAYEQYF
TRBV7-2	.	TRBJ2-1	CASSWRGYNEQFF
TRBV7-9	.	TRBJ2-7	CASSRGDEQYF
TRBV12-3/TRBV12-4	.	TRBJ2-4	CASSLVEDIQYF
TRBV29-1	.	TRBJ2-3	CSVQGWGADTQYF
TRBV6-2/TRBV6-3	TRBD2	TRBJ2-7	CASSYQPWRGGSSYEQYF
TRBV29-1	TRBD1	TRBJ2-7	CSAIRQGSYEQYF
TRBV20-1	.	TRBJ1-3	CSARSQGGNTIYF
TRBV5-8	.	TRBJ1-1	CASSFRLTEAFF
TRBV12-3/TRBV12-4	.	TRBJ2-7	CASSLFGPAHEQYF
TRBV18	.	TRBJ1-5	CASSPSGTSNNQPQHF
TRBV7-9	.	TRBJ2-7	CASSSQGGGSYEQYF
TRBV5-1	.	TRBJ1-1	CASSQAGSNMNTEAFF
TRBV11-3	TRBD1	TRBJ2-3	CASSQDRDTDTQYF
TRBV12-3/TRBV12-4	.	TRBJ1-5	CASSGRASGQPQHF
TRBV2	.	TRBJ1-5	CASRQPGGNQPQHF
TRBV7-8	TRBD2	TRBJ2-3	CASSFVGGGYTDTQYF
TRBV30	TRBD1	TRBJ2-1	CAWNRGPDNEQFF
TRBV4-1	TRBD2	TRBJ2-3	CASSRLTGLAGSTDTQYF
TRBV5-1	.	TRBJ1-6	CASSVDPGGKNSPLHF
TRBV12-3/TRBV12-4	TRBD2	TRBJ2-1	CASSGLPGLDPSYNEQFF
TRBV15	.	TRBJ1-6	CATSIAPGLSTNSPLHF
TRBV5-1	.	TRBJ2-2	CASSLGQLSGELFF
TRBV15	TRBD2	TRBJ2-5	CATSSPFWTSGGVETQYF
TRBV3-1	.	TRBJ2-5	CASSRQTNQETQYF
TRBV27	.	TRBJ2-6	CASVFARRKDGLSGANVLTF
TRBV15	.	TRBJ1-2	CATSRDRLRGYTF
TRBV5-4	TRBD2	TRBJ2-1	CASSLEGGGYNEQFF